Below, one T cell receptor (beta chain) is given with its context. The source of the sample is a study of blood T cell repertoires in COVID-19. The V segment lost 4 bases and the J segment 0 bases; nucleotides outside the gene matches: 4. CDR1 and CDR2 (germline): SGHDT, YYEEEE. This CDR3 contains 15 residues. Profiling relied on immunoSEQ multiplex PCR, and the TCRdb table lists in-frame clones only, not all of them. Here the sample spans about 99,000 clones, approximately 80% being singletons. V and J are TRBV5-6 and TRBJ2-1; 7 bases are a match to TRBD1. Sequenced sample: peripheral blood. This TCR was sampled from a human donor in a cohort sampled during active COVID-19. This chain's CDR3 is CASSVGDSSYNEQFF. The CDR3 nucleotides are TGTGCCAGCAGCGTAGGGGACAGCTCCTACAATGAGCAGTTCTTC. The variable domain in full, completed from reference TRBV5-6 and TRBJ2-1, reads DAGVTQSPTHLIKTRGQQVTLRCSPKSGHDTVSWYQQALGQGPQFIFQYYEEEERQRGNFPDRFSGHQFPNYSSELNVNALLLGDSALYLCASSVGDSSYNEQFFGPGTRLTVL.